The present TCR beta chain was sequenced within a study of cytotoxic CD8 clonotypes in ibrutinib-treated CLL. Whole-study results and caveats: Clonality increased at ibrutinib response, then returned toward baseline at progression.

Of note for this clone: Its target is not known.

Clones were read by immunoSEQ multiplex PCR, and TCRdb kept only the in-frame ones, dropping some. The table lists about 250,000 clones, about three quarters of them singletons. The junction had 9 bases not matched to a gene; V was cut back by 5 bases and J by 1 base. The V gene's germline CDR1 is SGHVS and CDR2 FNYEAQ. The CDR3 is 16 amino acids. The gene calls are TRBV7-6 and TRBJ2-7; 9 nucleotides agree with TRBD1. Specimen: PBMCs, collected after 24 months of ibrutinib treatment. The receptor comes from a human donor with chronic lymphocytic leukemia. CDR3 residues: CASSTHDRGRSYEQYF. CDR3 DNA: TGTGCCAGCAGCACCCACGACAGGGGGAGATCCTACGAGCAGTACTTC.